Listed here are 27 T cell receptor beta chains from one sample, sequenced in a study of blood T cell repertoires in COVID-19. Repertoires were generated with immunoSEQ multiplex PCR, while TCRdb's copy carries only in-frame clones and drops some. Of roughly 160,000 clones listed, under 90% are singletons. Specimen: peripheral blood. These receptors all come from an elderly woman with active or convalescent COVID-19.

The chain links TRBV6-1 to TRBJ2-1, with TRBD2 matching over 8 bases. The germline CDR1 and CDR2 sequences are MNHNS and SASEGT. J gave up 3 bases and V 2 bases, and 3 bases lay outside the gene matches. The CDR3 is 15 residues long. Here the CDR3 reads CASSESTSGYNEQFF. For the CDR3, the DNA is TGTGCCAGCAGTGAATCCACTAGCGGCTACAATGAGCAGTTCTTC.

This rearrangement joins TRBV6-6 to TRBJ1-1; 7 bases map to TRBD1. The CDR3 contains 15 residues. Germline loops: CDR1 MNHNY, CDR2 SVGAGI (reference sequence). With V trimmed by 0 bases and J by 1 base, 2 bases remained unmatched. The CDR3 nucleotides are TGTGCCAGCAGTTACTCCTACAGGGGGAACACTGAAGCTTTCTTT. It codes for CASSYSYRGNTEAFF.

CDR3 residues: CASQGLAGIHQETQYF. CDR3 bases: TGTGCCAGCCAGGGGCTAGCGGGAATTCACCAAGAGACCCAGTACTTC. This chain connects TRBV28 to TRBJ2-5, with 9 bases that match TRBD2. This CDR3 region has 16 residues. Germline CDR1 reads MDHEN; CDR2 reads SYDVKM. After removal of 8 bases from V and 0 bases from J, the junction contained 10 bases not matched to a gene. Full variable domain (missing parts from reference TRBV28 and TRBJ2-5): DVKVTQSSRYLVKRTGEKVFLECVQDMDHENMFWYRQDPGLGLRLIYFSYDVKMKEKGDIPEGYSVSREKKERFSLILESASTNQTSMYLCASQGLAGIHQETQYFGPGTRLLVL.

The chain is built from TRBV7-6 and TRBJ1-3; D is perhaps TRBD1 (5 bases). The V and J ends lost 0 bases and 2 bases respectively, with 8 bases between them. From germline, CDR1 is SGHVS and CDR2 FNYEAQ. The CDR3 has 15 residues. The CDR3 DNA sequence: TGTGCCAGCAGCTTAGCGGAGGGACCTGGAAACACCATATATTTT. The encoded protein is CASSLAEGPGNTIYF.

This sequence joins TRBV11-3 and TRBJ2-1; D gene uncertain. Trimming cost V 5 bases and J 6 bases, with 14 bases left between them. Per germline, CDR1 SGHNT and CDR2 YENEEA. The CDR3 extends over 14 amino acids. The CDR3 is CASSPTPYTNEQFF. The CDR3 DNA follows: TGTGCCAGCAGCCCAACGCCCTATACCAATGAGCAGTTCTTC.

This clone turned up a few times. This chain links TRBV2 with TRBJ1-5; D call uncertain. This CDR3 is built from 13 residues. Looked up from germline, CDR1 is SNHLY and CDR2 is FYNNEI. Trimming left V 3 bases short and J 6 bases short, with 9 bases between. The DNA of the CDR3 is TGTGCCAGCAGTGAGACCACGGGTCAGCCCCAGCATTTT. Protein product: CASSETTGQPQHF.

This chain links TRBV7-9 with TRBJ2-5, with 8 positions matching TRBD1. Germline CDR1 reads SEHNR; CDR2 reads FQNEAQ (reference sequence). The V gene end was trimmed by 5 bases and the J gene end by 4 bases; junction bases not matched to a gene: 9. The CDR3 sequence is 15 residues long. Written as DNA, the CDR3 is TGTGCCAGCAGCCCTTGGACAGGGTTGGTAGAGACCCAGTACTTC. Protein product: CASSPWTGLVETQYF.

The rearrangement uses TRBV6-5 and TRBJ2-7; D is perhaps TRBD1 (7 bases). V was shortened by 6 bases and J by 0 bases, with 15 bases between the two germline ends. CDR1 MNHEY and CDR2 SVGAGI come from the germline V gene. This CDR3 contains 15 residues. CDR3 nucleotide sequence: TGTGCCAGCAGCTCGACAGGGAGGCCCTCCTACGAGCAGTACTTC. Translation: CASSSTGRPSYEQYF.

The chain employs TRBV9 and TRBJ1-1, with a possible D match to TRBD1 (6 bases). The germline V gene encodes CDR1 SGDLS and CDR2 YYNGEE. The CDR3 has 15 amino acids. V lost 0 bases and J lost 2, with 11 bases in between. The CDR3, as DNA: TGTGCCAGCAGCGTAGCGGGGGGGCCAAACACTGAAGCTTTCTTT. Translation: CASSVAGGPNTEAFF. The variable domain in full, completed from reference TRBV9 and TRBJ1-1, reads DSGVTQTPKHLITATGQRVTLRCSPRSGDLSVYWYQQSLDQGLQFLIQYYNGEERAKGNILERFSAQQFPDLHSELNLSSLELGDSALYFCASSVAGGPNTEAFFGQGTRLTVV.

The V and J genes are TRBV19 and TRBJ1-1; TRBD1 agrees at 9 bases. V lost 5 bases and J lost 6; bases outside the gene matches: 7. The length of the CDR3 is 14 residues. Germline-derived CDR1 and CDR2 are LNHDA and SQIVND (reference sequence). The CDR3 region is CASSATGGVSEAFF. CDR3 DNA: TGTGCCAGTAGTGCAACAGGGGGCGTCTCTGAAGCTTTCTTT. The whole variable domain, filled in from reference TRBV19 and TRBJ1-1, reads DGGITQSPKYLFRKEGQNVTLSCEQNLNHDAMYWYRQDPGQGLRLIYYSQIVNDFQKGDIAEGYSVSREKKESFPLTVTSAQKNPTAFYLCASSATGGVSEAFFGQGTRLTVV.

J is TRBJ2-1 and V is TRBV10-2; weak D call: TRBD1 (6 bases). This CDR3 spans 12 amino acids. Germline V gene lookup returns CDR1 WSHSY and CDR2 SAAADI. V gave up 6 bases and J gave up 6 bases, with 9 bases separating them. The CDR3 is CASSLDSNEQFF. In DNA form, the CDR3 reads TGCGCCAGCAGCCTGGACAGCAATGAGCAGTTCTTC.

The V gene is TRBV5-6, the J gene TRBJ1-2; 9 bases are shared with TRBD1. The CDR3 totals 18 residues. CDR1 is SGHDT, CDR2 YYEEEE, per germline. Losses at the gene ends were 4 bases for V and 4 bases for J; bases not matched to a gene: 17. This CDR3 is CASSRDRALTKMGYGYTF. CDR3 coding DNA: TGTGCCAGCAGCCGGGACAGGGCTTTGACAAAAATGGGCTATGGCTACACCTTC. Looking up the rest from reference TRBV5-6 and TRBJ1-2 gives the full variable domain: DAGVTQSPTHLIKTRGQQVTLRCSPKSGHDTVSWYQQALGQGPQFIFQYYEEEERQRGNFPDRFSGHQFPNYSSELNVNALLLGDSALYLCASSRDRALTKMGYGYTFGSGTRLTVV.

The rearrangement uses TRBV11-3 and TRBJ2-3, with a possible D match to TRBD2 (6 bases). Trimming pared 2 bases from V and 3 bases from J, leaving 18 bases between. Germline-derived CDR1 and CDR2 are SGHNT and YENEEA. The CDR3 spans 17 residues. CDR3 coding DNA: TGTGCCAGCAGCTTACGGGACGGGGGAGCAGCTACAGATACGCAGTATTTT. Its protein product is CASSLRDGGAATDTQYF.

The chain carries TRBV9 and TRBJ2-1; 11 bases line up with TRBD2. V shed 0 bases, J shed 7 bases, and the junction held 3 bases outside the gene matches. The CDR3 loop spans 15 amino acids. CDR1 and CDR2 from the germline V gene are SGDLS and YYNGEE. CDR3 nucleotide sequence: TGTGCCAGCAGCGTAGCGGTAGCGGGGGGGAATGAGCAGTTCTTC. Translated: CASSVAVAGGNEQFF. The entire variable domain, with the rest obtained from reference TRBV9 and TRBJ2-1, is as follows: DSGVTQTPKHLITATGQRVTLRCSPRSGDLSVYWYQQSLDQGLQFLIQYYNGEERAKGNILERFSAQQFPDLHSELNLSSLELGDSALYFCASSVAVAGGNEQFFGPGTRLTVL.

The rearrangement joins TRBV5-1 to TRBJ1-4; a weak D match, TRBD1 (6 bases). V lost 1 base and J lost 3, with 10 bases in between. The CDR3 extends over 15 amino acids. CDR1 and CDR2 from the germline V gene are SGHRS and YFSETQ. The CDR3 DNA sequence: TGCGCCAGCAGCTTGAGGGAGGGGGCTAATGAAAAACTGTTTTTT. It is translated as CASSLREGANEKLFF.

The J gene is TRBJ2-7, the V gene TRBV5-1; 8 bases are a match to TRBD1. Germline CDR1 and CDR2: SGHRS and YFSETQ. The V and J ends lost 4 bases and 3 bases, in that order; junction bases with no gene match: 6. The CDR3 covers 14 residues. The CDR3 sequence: CASSMQGAHYEQYF. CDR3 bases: TGCGCCAGCAGCATGCAGGGGGCGCACTACGAGCAGTACTTC. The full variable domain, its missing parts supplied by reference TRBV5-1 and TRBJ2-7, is KAGVTQTPRYLIKTRGQQVTLSCSPISGHRSVSWYQQTPGQGLQFLFEYFSETQRNKGNFPGRFSGRQFSNSRSEMNVSTLELGDSALYLCASSMQGAHYEQYFGPGTRLTVT.

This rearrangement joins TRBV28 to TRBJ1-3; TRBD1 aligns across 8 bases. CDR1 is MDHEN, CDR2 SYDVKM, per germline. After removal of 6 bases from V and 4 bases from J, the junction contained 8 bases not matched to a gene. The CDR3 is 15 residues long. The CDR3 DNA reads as TGTGCCAGCAGCCCTGGACAGGGTTCAGGAAACACCATATATTTT. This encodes CASSPGQGSGNTIYF.

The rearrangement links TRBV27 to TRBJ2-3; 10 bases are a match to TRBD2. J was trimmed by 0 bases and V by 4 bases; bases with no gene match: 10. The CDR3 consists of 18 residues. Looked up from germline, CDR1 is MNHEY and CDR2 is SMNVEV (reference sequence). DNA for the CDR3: TGTGCCAGCAGTTCGCCTCCGGGACTAGCGTATAGCACAGATACGCAGTATTTT. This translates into CASSSPPGLAYSTDTQYF.

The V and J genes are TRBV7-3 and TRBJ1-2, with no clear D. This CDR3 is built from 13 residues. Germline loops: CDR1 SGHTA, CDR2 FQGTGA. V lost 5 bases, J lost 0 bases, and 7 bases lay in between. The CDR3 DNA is TGTGCCAGCAGCCCTATACCTAACTATGGCTACACCTTC. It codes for CASSPIPNYGYTF.

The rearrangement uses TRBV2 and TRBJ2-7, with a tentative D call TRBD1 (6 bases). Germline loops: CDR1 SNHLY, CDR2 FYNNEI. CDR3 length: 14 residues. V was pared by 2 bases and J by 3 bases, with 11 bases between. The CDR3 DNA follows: TGTGCCAGCAGTGAACAGGGGAGAGACTACGAGCAGTACTTC. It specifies CASSEQGRDYEQYF. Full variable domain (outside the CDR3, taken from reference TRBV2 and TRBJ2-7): EPEVTQTPSHQVTQMGQEVILRCVPISNHLYFYWYRQILGQKVEFLVSFYNNEISEKSEIFDDQFSVERPDGSNFTLKIRSTKLEDSAMYFCASSEQGRDYEQYFGPGTRLTVT.

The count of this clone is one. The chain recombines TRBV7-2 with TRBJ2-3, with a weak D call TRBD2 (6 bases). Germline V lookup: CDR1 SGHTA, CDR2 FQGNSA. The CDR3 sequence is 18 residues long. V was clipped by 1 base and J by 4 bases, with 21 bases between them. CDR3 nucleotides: TGTGCCAGCAGCTTAGAGAAACTGGGAGGAGTGGGTCCAGATACGCAGTATTTT. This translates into CASSLEKLGGVGPDTQYF.

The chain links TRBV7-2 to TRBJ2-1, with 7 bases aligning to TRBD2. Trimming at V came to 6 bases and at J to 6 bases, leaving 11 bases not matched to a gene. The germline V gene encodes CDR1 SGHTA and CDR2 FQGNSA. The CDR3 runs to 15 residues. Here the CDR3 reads CASRPKSGTGNEQFF. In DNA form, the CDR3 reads TGTGCCAGCAGACCCAAGAGCGGGACGGGCAATGAGCAGTTCTTC.

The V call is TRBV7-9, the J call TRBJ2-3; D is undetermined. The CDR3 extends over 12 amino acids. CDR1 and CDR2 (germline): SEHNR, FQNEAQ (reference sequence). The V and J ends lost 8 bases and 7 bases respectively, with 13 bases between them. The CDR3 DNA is TGTGCCAGCTCGATCGACTTAAATACGCAGTATTTT. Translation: CASSIDLNTQYF.

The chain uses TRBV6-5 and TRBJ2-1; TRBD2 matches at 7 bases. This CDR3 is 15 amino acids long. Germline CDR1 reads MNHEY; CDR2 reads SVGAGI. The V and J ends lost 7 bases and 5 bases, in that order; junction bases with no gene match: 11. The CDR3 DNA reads TGTGCCAGCACATCGGGCGGGAGTAAAAACAATGAGCAGTTCTTC. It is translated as CASTSGGSKNNEQFF.

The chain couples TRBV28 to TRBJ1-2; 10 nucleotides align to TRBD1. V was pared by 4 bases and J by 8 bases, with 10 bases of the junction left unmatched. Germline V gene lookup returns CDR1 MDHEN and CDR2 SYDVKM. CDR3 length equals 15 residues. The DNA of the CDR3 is TGTGCCAGCAGTTCCAGGGGGACAGGGGTAAGAGGCTACACCTTC. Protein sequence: CASSSRGTGVRGYTF.

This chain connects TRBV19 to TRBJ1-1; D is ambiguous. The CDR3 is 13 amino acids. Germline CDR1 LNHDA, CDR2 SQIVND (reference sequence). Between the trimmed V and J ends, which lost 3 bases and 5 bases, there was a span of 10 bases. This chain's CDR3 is CASSMMAGTEAFF. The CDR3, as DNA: TGTGCCAGTAGTATGATGGCGGGGACTGAAGCTTTCTTT.

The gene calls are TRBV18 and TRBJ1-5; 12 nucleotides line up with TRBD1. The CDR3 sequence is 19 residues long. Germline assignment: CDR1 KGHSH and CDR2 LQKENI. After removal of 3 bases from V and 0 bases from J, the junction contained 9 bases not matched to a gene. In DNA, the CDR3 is TGTGCCAGCTCACCGAGGGACAGGGGGCTGAGTATTAGCAATCAGCCCCAGCATTTT. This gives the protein CASSPRDRGLSISNQPQHF.